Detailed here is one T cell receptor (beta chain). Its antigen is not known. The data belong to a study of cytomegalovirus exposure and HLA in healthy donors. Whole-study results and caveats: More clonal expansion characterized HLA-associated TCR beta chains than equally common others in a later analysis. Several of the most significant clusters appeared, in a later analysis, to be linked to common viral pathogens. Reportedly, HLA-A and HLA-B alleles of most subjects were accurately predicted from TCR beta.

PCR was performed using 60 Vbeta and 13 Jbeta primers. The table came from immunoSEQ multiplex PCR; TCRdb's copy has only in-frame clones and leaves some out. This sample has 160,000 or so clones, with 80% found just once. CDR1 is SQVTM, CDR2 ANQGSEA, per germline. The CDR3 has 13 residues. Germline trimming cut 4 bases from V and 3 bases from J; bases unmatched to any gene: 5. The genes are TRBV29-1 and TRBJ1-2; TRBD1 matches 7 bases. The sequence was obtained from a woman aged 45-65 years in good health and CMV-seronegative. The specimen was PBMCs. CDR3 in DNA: TGCAGCGTTGGGCCTACAGGGGACTATGGCTACACCTTC. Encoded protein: CSVGPTGDYGYTF.